Below, 28 T cell receptor beta chains from the same sample are listed, as sequenced in a study of CXCR3-negative and CXCR3-positive naive CD8 T cells. All TRB cDNA libraries came from 5' RACE performed with UMI labels. TCRdb reanalyzed the 5' RACE reads, giving one entry per CDR3 protein sequence and no DNA. Recorded for this sample: tens of thousands of distinct CDR3 sequences. The sequencing sample was made of memory CD8+ T cells from blood. The receptors derive from a human donor in good health. Some clones in this sample may be carry-over from other donors' samples.

This chain joins TRBV10-3 and TRBJ2-7. Germline values: CDR1 ENHRY, CDR2 SYGVKD. The CDR3 contains 15 residues. CDR3 amino acids: CAISEPDTSSYEQYF.

The J gene is TRBJ1-6, the V gene TRBV20-1; as DNA is missing, the TRBD1 call by TCRdb cannot be tested. The V gene's germline CDR1 is DFQATT and CDR2 SNEGSKA (reference sequence). The CDR3 is 13 residues long. CDR3 region: CSAQGGEGSPLHF.

The rearrangement links TRBV10-3 to TRBJ2-7; TCRdb lists TRBD1, though no DNA is available to test this call. Germline V gene sequence: CDR1 ENHRY, CDR2 SYGVKD. This CDR3 has 16 amino acids. CDR3: CAISDAWTGVPYEQYF.

The chain joins TRBV20-1 to TRBJ2-5; TCRdb's D gene call, TRBD2, goes unchecked for lack of DNA. The CDR3 runs 21 residues. From germline, CDR1 is DFQATT and CDR2 SNEGSKA (reference sequence). The chain's CDR3 is CSARGEENPGLAGGPQETQYF.

The genes are TRBV5-5 and TRBJ2-5; the D call of TRBD1 rests on TCRdb alone, since no DNA is present to check it. Germline-derived CDR1 and CDR2 are SGHKS and YYEKEE (reference sequence). This CDR3 spans 19 amino acids. The CDR3 sequence: CASSFVPRAHQGIEETQYF.

The chain couples TRBV6-2 or TRBV6-3 to TRBJ2-1; TCRdb's D gene call, TRBD1, goes unchecked for lack of DNA. Germline CDR1 and CDR2: MNHEY and SVGEGT. The CDR3 runs to 13 residues. This chain's CDR3 is CASTSDSYNEQFF.

J is TRBJ2-2 and V is TRBV20-1. CDR3 length: 15 residues. The germline CDR1 and CDR2 sequences are DFQATT and SNEGSKA (reference sequence). Here the CDR3 reads CSASFLAVNTGELFF.

The CDR3 reads CAGSHDGDTDTQYF. The chain is built from TRBV6-4 and TRBJ2-3. Germline CDR1 is MRHNA and CDR2 is SNTAGT. The CDR3 totals 14 residues.

The chain has TRBV28 and TRBJ2-5; TCRdb gives TRBD1 as the D gene, but with no DNA this cannot be confirmed. The length of the CDR3 is 14 residues. Germline V gives CDR1 MDHEN, CDR2 SYDVKM. CDR3 sequence: CASRGDWTQETQYF.

The V gene is TRBV29-1, the J gene TRBJ2-1; TCRdb's D gene call, TRBD2, goes unchecked for lack of DNA. Germline CDR1 reads SQVTM; CDR2 reads ANQGSEA. The CDR3 is 14 residues long. The CDR3 loop reads CSVETSGPSNEQFF.

V usage is TRBV7-3 and J usage is TRBJ2-1; TCRdb gives TRBD1 as the D gene, but with no DNA this cannot be confirmed. There are 14 residues in the CDR3. Germline V gene data show CDR1 as SGHTA and CDR2 as FQGTGA. The CDR3 protein is CASSPSDGINEQFF.

This clonotype is called medium-sized (0.01 to 0.1%) based on its frequency. This chain connects TRBV11-2 to TRBJ2-7; TCRdb picks TRBD1, but there is no DNA to check that call. This CDR3 contains 14 residues. Germline values: CDR1 SGHAT, CDR2 FQNNGV. CDR3 protein: CASSLDTGSDEQYF.

The chain uses TRBV6-4 and TRBJ1-1. CDR1 MRHNA and CDR2 SNTAGT come from the germline V gene. CDR3 length equals 13 residues. This CDR3 reads CASSEGMNTEAFF.

CDR3 residues: CASSGLQETQYF. This rearrangement joins TRBV12-3 or TRBV12-4 to TRBJ2-5. The length of the CDR3 is 12 residues.

The chain is built from TRBV6-2 or TRBV6-3 and TRBJ2-6. The CDR3 has 15 amino acids. The V gene's germline CDR1 is MNHEY and CDR2 SVGEGT. This chain's CDR3 is CASSLQGSGANVLTF.

V usage is TRBV29-1 and J usage is TRBJ2-3. Germline CDR1 reads SQVTM; CDR2 reads ANQGSEA. The CDR3 loop spans 13 amino acids. The CDR3 here is CSVEEGFTDTQYF.

V usage is TRBV29-1 and J usage is TRBJ1-2; TCRdb reports TRBD1, a call that lacks DNA to check it against. CDR1 and CDR2 from the germline V gene are SQVTM and ANQGSEA. The CDR3 has 12 residues. CDR3: CSVRTGDRGYTF.

V and J are TRBV28 and TRBJ1-1. The CDR3 totals 12 residues. CDR1 and CDR2 (germline): MDHEN, SYDVKM. CDR3 protein: CASSLGVTEAFF.

CDR3 region: CASSDPGTSVYNEQFF. The genes are TRBV2 and TRBJ2-1; TCRdb returns TRBD2, unconfirmable since there is no DNA. Germline CDR1 is SNHLY and CDR2 is FYNNEI. The CDR3 runs to 16 residues. Full variable domain (remainder filled in from reference TRBV2 and TRBJ2-1): EPEVTQTPSHQVTQMGQEVILRCVPISNHLYFYWYRQILGQKVEFLVSFYNNEISEKSEIFDDQFSVERPDGSNFTLKIRSTKLEDSAMYFCASSDPGTSVYNEQFFGPGTRLTVL.

The chain uses TRBV6-5 and TRBJ2-7; TCRdb picks TRBD1, but there is no DNA to check that call. Looked up from germline, CDR1 is MNHEY and CDR2 is SVGAGI. The CDR3 totals 13 residues. CDR3 amino acids: CASSYSTGQTAYF.

The V gene is TRBV7-6, the J gene TRBJ2-7. This CDR3 comprises 15 residues. Per germline, CDR1 SGHVS and CDR2 FNYEAQ. Here the CDR3 reads CASSPASGGPYEQYF.

The chain's CDR3 is CASSQDFGRGETQYF. The V gene is TRBV4-3, the J gene TRBJ2-5; TCRdb designates TRBD2, a call that cannot be tested without DNA. The CDR3 is made up of 15 amino acids. Germline V lookup: CDR1 LGHNA, CDR2 YSLEER.

The chain is built from TRBV7-8 and TRBJ2-7. Germline lookup yields CDR1 SGHVS and CDR2 FQNEAQ. The CDR3 contains 13 residues. The CDR3 here is CASTMTNSYEQYF.

Measured by frequency, this clonotype is medium-sized (0.01 to 0.1%). V is TRBV20-1 and J is TRBJ1-2; TCRdb's assignment of TRBD1 cannot be checked, as there is no DNA. CDR1 is DFQATT, CDR2 SNEGSKA, per germline (reference sequence). The CDR3 has 15 amino acids. The CDR3 is CSARPTGGGPYGYTF.

The chain has TRBV5-1 and TRBJ2-1; TCRdb returns TRBD1, unconfirmable since there is no DNA. This CDR3 is 14 amino acids long. Germline lookup yields CDR1 SGHRS and CDR2 YFSETQ. The CDR3 protein is CASSSYYSGNEQFF.

The chain has TRBV7-6 and TRBJ2-1. The CDR3 covers 11 residues. From germline, CDR1 is SGHVS and CDR2 FNYEAQ. The chain's CDR3 is CASSPANEQFF.

This clonotype is called medium-sized (0.01 to 0.1%) based on its frequency. The rearrangement uses TRBV6-6 and TRBJ1-2; TCRdb names TRBD1, which stays unverified in the absence of DNA. The CDR3 extends over 15 amino acids. Germline loops: CDR1 MNHNY, CDR2 SVGAGI (reference sequence). The CDR3 sequence is CASSPNPDRVYGYTF.

The chain recombines TRBV5-1 with TRBJ1-1; the TCRdb D gene call, TRBD1, has no DNA to confirm it. The CDR3 is made up of 15 amino acids. In germline, CDR1 is SGHRS, CDR2 YFSETQ. CDR3 in amino acids: CASSLLSGQNTEAFF.